Shown below are 25 T cell receptor beta chains from a single sample sequenced in a study of CD8 T cells in ankylosing spondylitis. TCRdb processed the 5' RACE reads anew with MiXCR; each CDR3 protein has one entry. Of 240,000 or so distinct CDR3 sequences in the sample, over 8.5% were seen once. Sample: blood, either unsorted or a sorted T cell fraction (not recorded which). All receptors derive from a male donor with ankylosing spondylitis or in good health (not recorded which).

The chain is built from TRBV20-1 and TRBJ1-1; no clear D. Trimming shortened V by 4 bases and J by 5 bases, and 17 bases separated the two germline ends. The CDR3 has 14 amino acids. Germline V gene lookup returns CDR1 DFQATT and CDR2 SNEGSKA (reference sequence). For the CDR3, the DNA is TGCAGTGCTAAAAAGGCGGGGAGAGTGACTGAAGCTTTCTTT. Protein sequence: CSAKKAGRVTEAFF.

This clonotype appeared many times. The chain employs TRBV7-2 and TRBJ2-7; 7 nucleotides line up with TRBD2. Germline CDR1 and CDR2: SGHTA and FQGNSA. This CDR3 is 15 amino acids long. Trimming took 3 bases from V and 4 from J; bases not matched to a gene: 9. The CDR3 DNA reads TGTGCCAGCAGCTTTCTAGCGGACCCGATTTACGAGCAGTACTTC. This codes for CASSFLADPIYEQYF.

The table lists this clonotype with many counts. The rearrangement links TRBV7-9 to TRBJ1-1; D may be TRBD1 (5 bases). The V end was cut by 5 bases, the J end by 2 bases, with 12 bases between. Germline loops: CDR1 SEHNR, CDR2 FQNEAQ (reference sequence). The CDR3 runs to 14 residues. The CDR3 nucleotides are TGTGCCAGCAGCCCCTGGACAATCAACACTGAAGCTTTCTTT. This gives the protein CASSPWTINTEAFF.

V is TRBV5-1 and J is TRBJ2-3; TRBD1 aligns across 7 bases. This CDR3 comprises 14 residues. Trimming cost V 4 bases and J 4 bases; bases outside gene matches: 6. Germline CDR1 reads SGHRS; CDR2 reads YFSETQ. The CDR3 sequence: CASSRDSPSDTQYF. In nucleotides, the CDR3 is TGCGCCAGCAGCAGGGACAGCCCTTCAGATACGCAGTATTTT.

This clonotype was seen repeatedly, ten times or more. The rearrangement joins TRBV6-1 to TRBJ1-5; D is perhaps TRBD1 (6 bases). Trimming pared 7 bases from V and 0 bases from J, leaving 19 bases between. Per the germline V gene, CDR1 is MNHNS and CDR2 is SASEGT. The CDR3 runs 17 residues. CDR3 sequence (DNA): TGTGCCAGCACCGAAGAGGGGGGTGGAAGTAGCAATCAGCCCCAGCATTTT. It translates to CASTEEGGGSSNQPQHF.

The chain employs TRBV12-3 or TRBV12-4 and TRBJ2-2; D unclear. The CDR3 has 11 amino acids. Trimming pared 6 bases from V and 8 bases from J, leaving 7 bases between. The CDR3 region is CASRHAGELFF. CDR3 coding DNA: TGTGCCAGCAGACACGCTGGGGAGCTGTTTTTT.

This clonotype was seen repeatedly, ten times or more. The chain uses TRBV7-2 and TRBJ2-1; TRBD1 might be the D (6 bases). This CDR3 has 14 residues. The germline gives CDR1 SGHTA, CDR2 FQGNSA. V was trimmed by 3 bases and J by 9 bases, leaving 15 bases between them. In nucleotides, the CDR3 is TGTGCCAGCAGCTTTACCGGGACATCCTTTGAGCAGTTCTTC. As protein: CASSFTGTSFEQFF.

The sample holds a few counts of this clonotype. The rearrangement links TRBV29-1 to TRBJ1-1; D is uncertain. Germline CDR1 reads SQVTM; CDR2 reads ANQGSEA. This CDR3 region has 12 residues. V lost 6 bases to trimming and J lost 10 bases, with 18 bases between them. The CDR3 DNA is TGCAGCGTCCCTCTAGTCACCGGCGTAGCTTTCTTT. Its protein product is CSVPLVTGVAFF.

This clonotype was seen at least ten times. The CDR3 region is CSALDRAGYGYTF. CDR3 bases: TGCAGTGCCCTGGACAGGGCAGGCTATGGCTACACCTTC. V and J are TRBV20-1 and TRBJ1-2; 8 bases align to TRBD1. V lost 6 bases, J lost 4 bases, and 7 bases stayed unmatched. The CDR3 is 13 residues long. Germline V gives CDR1 DFQATT, CDR2 SNEGSKA (reference sequence).

This clonotype was seen repeatedly, ten times or more. The genes are TRBV20-1 and TRBJ2-1, with D maybe TRBD2 (5 bases). Deletions cut 0 bases from V and 2 bases from J, with 14 bases between. The CDR3 consists of 16 residues. Per germline, CDR1 DFQATT and CDR2 SNEGSKA (reference sequence). The CDR3, as DNA: TGCAGTGCTAGAGAGGGGAGCGGTTGGACCTACAATGAGCAGTTCTTC. Protein sequence: CSAREGSGWTYNEQFF.

This clonotype was detected ten times or more. CDR3 in amino acids: CAWSVPLATQYF. Here the CDR3 DNA reads TGTGCCTGGAGTGTACCACTCGCTACGCAGTATTTT. The chain carries TRBV30 and TRBJ2-3; D gene uncertain. Germline CDR1 and CDR2: GTSNPN and SVGIG (reference sequence). Trimming took off 0 bases at V and 8 bases at J, with 9 bases between the two ends. This CDR3 contains 12 residues.

This clonotype was seen ten or more times. This rearrangement joins TRBV20-1 to TRBJ1-1, with 10 bases lining up with TRBD1. The CDR3 is 15 amino acids. Germline CDR1 DFQATT, CDR2 SNEGSKA (reference sequence). This CDR3 is CSPRNAGQGLGKAFF. The CDR3 DNA reads TGCAGCCCACGGAACGCGGGACAGGGGTTGGGAAAAGCTTTCTTT.

At least ten counts were recorded for this clonotype. The rearrangement joins TRBV4-2 to TRBJ2-7, with 14 bases aligning to TRBD2. Germline V gene lookup returns CDR1 LGHNA and CDR2 YNFKEQ. The ends lost 0 bases at V and 5 bases at J; junction bases unmatched: 6. The CDR3 consists of 17 residues. The CDR3 coding sequence is TGTGCCAGCAGCCAAGATGGGACTAGCGGGGGATACGACGAGCAGTACTTC. Protein sequence: CASSQDGTSGGYDEQYF.

This clonotype was seen ten or more times. This chain uses TRBV5-1 with TRBJ2-7, with D perhaps TRBD1 (5 bases). Trimming took off 4 bases at V and 0 bases at J, with 11 bases between the two ends. Germline V gene lookup returns CDR1 SGHRS and CDR2 YFSETQ. The CDR3 runs 14 residues. For the CDR3, the DNA is TGCGCCAGCAGCGATAAGGGGTCCTCCTACGAGCAGTACTTC. Encoded protein: CASSDKGSSYEQYF. Full variable domain (outside the CDR3, taken from reference TRBV5-1 and TRBJ2-7): KAGVTQTPRYLIKTRGQQVTLSCSPISGHRSVSWYQQTPGQGLQFLFEYFSETQRNKGNFPGRFSGRQFSNSRSEMNVSTLELGDSALYLCASSDKGSSYEQYFGPGTRLTVT.

This clonotype was detected many times. DNA for the CDR3: TGTGCCAGCAGTTTGGACAGGGGTAACTACGAGCAGTACTTC. Its protein product is CASSLDRGNYEQYF. The chain couples TRBV27 to TRBJ2-7; 9 nucleotides line up with TRBD1. Germline-derived CDR1 and CDR2 are MNHEY and SMNVEV (reference sequence). The V gene end was trimmed by 3 bases and the J gene end by 3 bases; junction bases not matched to a gene: 3. CDR3 length: 14 residues.

The rearrangement uses TRBV7-2 and TRBJ2-1; D might be TRBD1 (6 bases). The CDR3 contains 13 residues. CDR1 is SGHTA, CDR2 FQGNSA, per germline. Trimming took off 6 bases at V and 9 bases at J, with 15 bases between the two ends. The CDR3 sequence: CASRSTQGTEQFF. The CDR3 nucleotides read TGTGCCAGCAGATCAACACAGGGTACTGAGCAGTTCTTC. Variable domain in full (rest from reference TRBV7-2 and TRBJ2-1): GAGVSQSPSNKVTEKGKDVELRCDPISGHTALYWYRQSLGQGLEFLIYFQGNSAPDKSGLPSDRFSAERTGGSVSTLTIQRTQQEDSAVYLCASRSTQGTEQFFGPGTRLTVL.

The table lists this clonotype with many counts. J is TRBJ2-2 and V is TRBV5-1; TRBD1 or TRBD2 may be the D gene (5 bases each). The CDR3 runs 18 residues. Per germline, CDR1 SGHRS and CDR2 YFSETQ. V gave up 0 bases and J gave up 2 bases, with 17 bases separating them. The CDR3 DNA reads as TGCGCCAGCAGCTTGGCGGCAGCCCCACGGGACAACACCGGGGAGCTGTTTTTT. Amino acid sequence: CASSLAAAPRDNTGELFF.

This clonotype was observed at least ten times. The chain joins TRBV11-2 to TRBJ2-3; perhaps TRBD2 as D (6 bases). With 5 bases removed from V and 7 bases from J, the gap between germline ends came to 13 bases. The CDR3 totals 13 residues. Per germline, CDR1 SGHAT and CDR2 FQNNGV. The CDR3, as DNA: TGTGCCAGCAGCGAGGACGGGGGAAATACGCAGTATTTT. Protein product: CASSEDGGNTQYF.

This clonotype has at least ten counts. The chain links TRBV20-1 to TRBJ1-1, with D possibly TRBD1 on 6 matching bases. The V and J ends lost 2 bases and 3 bases respectively, with 13 bases between them. This CDR3 comprises 14 residues. Germline V gene sequence: CDR1 DFQATT, CDR2 SNEGSKA (reference sequence). The CDR3 region is CSARTPKGDTEAFF. CDR3 nucleotide sequence: TGCAGTGCTAGAACCCCTAAGGGGGACACTGAAGCTTTCTTT.

The CDR3 DNA sequence: TGTGCCAGCAGCATAGGACGGACGTACGAGCAGTACTTC. Its translation is CASSIGRTYEQYF. The genes are TRBV7-9 and TRBJ2-7; D unresolved. The CDR3 covers 13 residues. V was trimmed by 5 bases and J by 4 bases, leaving 12 bases between them. Per germline, CDR1 SEHNR and CDR2 FQNEAQ (reference sequence).

The chain has TRBV7-3 and TRBJ2-5; 7 bases map to TRBD2. This CDR3 region has 14 residues. V lost 4 bases and J lost 4; bases outside the gene matches: 6. Germline V lookup: CDR1 SGHTA, CDR2 FQGTGA. The DNA of the CDR3 is TGTGCCAGCAGCTCAAGGACGGGGGGAGAGACCCAGTACTTC. This gives the protein CASSSRTGGETQYF.

This clonotype was found a few times. The chain uses TRBV24-1 and TRBJ2-5; a possible D gene is TRBD2 (5 bases). The germline CDR1 and CDR2 sequences are KGHDR and SFDVKD. The CDR3 consists of 12 residues. V was cut by 9 bases and J by 7 bases, with 14 bases left in between. The CDR3 protein is CATVDGAGTQYF. CDR3 nucleotide sequence: TGTGCCACCGTTGACGGCGCGGGGACCCAGTACTTC.

This clonotype appeared many times. This sequence joins TRBV5-6 and TRBJ1-2, with 8 bases matching TRBD1. Trimming cost V 4 bases and J 6 bases; bases outside gene matches: 2. CDR1 and CDR2 from the germline V gene are SGHDT and YYEEEE. The CDR3 is 12 amino acids. CDR3 loop: CASSDRGNGYTF. DNA for the CDR3: TGTGCCAGCAGCGACAGGGGTAATGGCTACACCTTC.

This clonotype turned up a few times. The chain joins TRBV4-2 to TRBJ1-2; D is unclear. V dropped 0 bases and J dropped 7 bases, with 6 bases sitting between them. The CDR3 loop spans 12 amino acids. CDR1 LGHNA and CDR2 YNFKEQ come from the germline V gene. The CDR3 reads CASSQEGGGYTF. The CDR3 DNA is TGTGCCAGCAGCCAAGAAGGAGGTGGCTACACCTTC.

This clonotype was counted many times. This sequence joins TRBV9 and TRBJ2-2; 11 nucleotides agree with TRBD1. V was pared by 0 bases and J by 6 bases, with 1 base of the junction left unmatched. CDR1 is SGDLS, CDR2 YYNGEE, per germline. The CDR3 length is 15 residues. The CDR3 region is CASSVAGQGAGELFF. For the CDR3, the DNA is TGTGCCAGCAGCGTAGCGGGACAGGGGGCCGGGGAGCTGTTTTTT.